Listed here are 14 T cell receptor beta chains from one sample, sequenced in a study of OX40 agonist ivuxolimab in advanced cancers. Profiling relied on immunoSEQ multiplex PCR, and the TCRdb table lists in-frame clones only, not all of them. The repertoire consists of roughly 56,000 clones, with 84% occurring once and the leading ten covering approximately 4.5%. Sequencing used CD4+ or CD8+ T cells sorted from blood, obtained in a trial of the OX40 agonist ivuxolimab. The origin of the receptors is an adult with an advanced solid tumor such as melanoma, head and neck, liver or kidney cancer.

The rearrangement links TRBV7-6 to TRBJ2-7, with D perhaps matching TRBD1 or TRBD2 (5 bases each). From germline, CDR1 is SGHVS and CDR2 FNYEAQ. The V end was cut by 3 bases, the J end by 6 bases, with 12 bases between. This CDR3 has 13 amino acids. CDR3 residues: CASSFGIGGEQYF. The CDR3 DNA is TGTGCCAGCAGCTTCGGTATTGGGGGCGAGCAGTACTTC.

This chain links TRBV4-1 with TRBJ1-5; D might be TRBD1 (5 bases). Germline CDR1 and CDR2: MGHRA and YSYEKL. The length of the CDR3 is 15 residues. V lost 1 base and J lost 6, with 13 bases in between. DNA for the CDR3: TGCGCCAGCAGCCAAGGATGGGGGAGCGGTCAGCCCCAGCATTTT. Amino acids: CASSQGWGSGQPQHF.

The gene calls are TRBV7-9 and TRBJ2-6; D unresolved. CDR1 and CDR2 (germline): SEHNR, FQNEAQ (reference sequence). V was cut by 7 bases and J by 3 bases, with 10 bases left in between. The length of the CDR3 is 14 residues. CDR3: CASIGPGGANVLTF. CDR3 DNA sequence: TGTGCCAGCATCGGGCCCGGTGGGGCCAACGTCCTGACTTTC.

The J gene is TRBJ1-1, the V gene TRBV7-6; D possibly corresponds to TRBD1 (5 bases). The CDR3 has 16 residues. V dropped 1 base and J dropped 4 bases, with 16 bases sitting between them. The V gene's germline CDR1 is SGHVS and CDR2 FNYEAQ. The CDR3 nucleotides are TGTGCCAGCAGCTTAGAGGAGGGGCTTCGGGCCACTGAAGCTTTCTTT. Protein: CASSLEEGLRATEAFF.

This chain uses TRBV5-6 with TRBJ1-2; 8 nucleotides line up with TRBD1. The germline V gene has CDR1 SGHDT and CDR2 YYEEEE. Trimming at V came to 4 bases and at J to 8 bases, leaving 10 bases not matched to a gene. CDR3 length equals 14 residues. The DNA for the CDR3 is TGTGCCAGCAGCGGGACAGGTTTGGGAGGGGGCTACACCTTC. As protein: CASSGTGLGGGYTF.

This clone was recorded only once. This chain links TRBV7-2 with TRBJ1-1, with 7 bases aligning to TRBD1. V trimming: 3 bases; J trimming: 1 base; junction bases outside the gene matches: 5. The CDR3 extends over 15 amino acids. Germline-derived CDR1 and CDR2 are SGHTA and FQGNSA. The CDR3 DNA is TGTGCCAGCAGCTTGACCGGGACAGCGAACACTGAAGCTTTCTTT. Encoded protein: CASSLTGTANTEAFF.

This clone was counted only a few times. The chain employs TRBV5-6 and TRBJ1-4; 7 nucleotides agree with TRBD1. Germline assignment: CDR1 SGHDT and CDR2 YYEEEE. Unmatched junction bases numbered 6, after V lost 2 bases and J lost 8 bases. The CDR3 runs to 14 residues. In nucleotides, the CDR3 is TGTGCCAGCAGCTTACCCGGGACAGAAGAAAAACTGTTTTTT. Encoded protein: CASSLPGTEEKLFF.

This clone was counted a few times. CDR3 region: CASRTGTGNSPLHF. CDR3 in DNA: TGTGCCAGCAGGACCGGGACAGGGAATTCACCCCTCCACTTT. The rearrangement links TRBV6-6 to TRBJ1-6; 9 nucleotides line up with TRBD1. Germline trimming cut 6 bases from V and 7 bases from J; bases unmatched to any gene: 4. This CDR3 spans 14 amino acids. Germline V gene lookup returns CDR1 MNHNY and CDR2 SVGAGI (reference sequence).

V and J are TRBV6-1 and TRBJ1-3; tentatively, D is TRBD1 (5 bases). The germline gives CDR1 MNHNS, CDR2 SASEGT. V lost 4 bases to trimming and J lost 3 bases, with 25 bases between them. This CDR3 is 19 amino acids long. CDR3 region: CASSAGGWGGETLGNTIYF. The CDR3 DNA reads as TGTGCCAGCAGTGCTGGGGGATGGGGCGGTGAAACCCTTGGAAACACCATATATTTT.

This chain uses TRBV9 with TRBJ1-3; the D gene is possibly TRBD1 (5 bases). V lost 4 bases to trimming and J lost 2 bases, with 10 bases between them. The germline gives CDR1 SGDLS, CDR2 YYNGEE. This CDR3 spans 14 amino acids. CDR3 nucleotides: TGTGCCAGCAGCCCAGCACAGGCTGGAAACACCATATATTTT. Residues: CASSPAQAGNTIYF.

V and J are TRBV9 and TRBJ2-3, with 11 nucleotides matching TRBD2. This CDR3 has 17 amino acids. V dropped 3 bases and J dropped 5; count of bases not matched to a gene: 11. Germline lookup yields CDR1 SGDLS and CDR2 YYNGEE. CDR3 DNA: TGTGCCAGCAGCGCTACCTCAACGGGACTAGCGGTAGATACGCAGTATTTT. This encodes CASSATSTGLAVDTQYF.

The chain uses TRBV5-3 and TRBJ2-7; D may be TRBD2 (5 bases). TRBV5-3 is marked as an open reading frame, function uncertain. CDR3 size: 14 residues. V was shortened by 8 bases and J by 2 bases, with 17 bases between the two germline ends. CDR3 in amino acids: CASSRKEGTYEQYF. CDR3 DNA sequence: TGTGCCAGCAGCCGAAAAGAGGGAACCTACGAGCAGTACTTC.

This clone was detected only once. The rearrangement links TRBV9 to TRBJ2-7; a possible D gene is TRBD1 (5 bases). Germline CDR1 reads SGDLS; CDR2 reads YYNGEE. The CDR3 contains 13 residues. V lost 2 bases, J lost 4 bases, and 10 bases lay in between. CDR3 protein: CASSVAPGYEQYF. The CDR3 DNA reads TGTGCCAGCAGCGTCGCCCCAGGGTACGAGCAGTACTTC.

The J gene is TRBJ2-3, the V gene TRBV6-6; tentative D call: TRBD1 (6 bases). Deletions cut 6 bases from V and 2 bases from J, with 12 bases between. CDR3 length equals 14 residues. The germline V gene has CDR1 MNHNY and CDR2 SVGAGI (reference sequence). The CDR3 protein is CASSQGRATDTQYF. Here the CDR3 DNA reads TGTGCCAGCAGCCAGGGGCGCGCCACAGATACGCAGTATTTT.